The 21 T cell receptor beta chains reported below all come from one sample, sequenced in a study of OX40 agonist ivuxolimab in advanced cancers. Measured with immunoSEQ multiplex PCR; TCRdb has only the in-frame clones, and not every one. The data hold about 75,000 clones, with 70% to 90% observed a single time. This material consisted of CD4+ or CD8+ T cells sorted from blood, taken in a trial of the OX40 agonist ivuxolimab. The receptors here all came from an adult with an advanced solid tumor such as melanoma, head and neck, liver or kidney cancer.

V gene TRBV5-1 combines with J gene TRBJ2-6; D is possibly TRBD1 (5 bases). V lost 3 bases to trimming and J lost 2 bases, with 15 bases between them. The CDR3 is made up of 17 amino acids. The germline gives CDR1 SGHRS, CDR2 YFSETQ. The DNA for the CDR3 is TGCGCCAGCAGCTCTATCCGACCAGGGCCTGGGGCCAACGTCCTGACTTTC. Residues: CASSSIRPGPGANVLTF.

The chain combines TRBV7-6 with TRBJ1-5; D is unresolved. This CDR3 has 13 amino acids. The germline V gene has CDR1 SGHVS and CDR2 FNYEAQ. Trimming cost V 5 bases and J 6 bases, with 11 bases left between them. CDR3 DNA sequence: TGTGCCAGCAGCAGGGCACCGGGTCAGCCCCAGCATTTT. This sequence encodes CASSRAPGQPQHF.

The chain combines TRBV6-5 with TRBJ1-1; the D gene is possibly TRBD1 (5 bases). This CDR3 contains 14 residues. The V gene's germline CDR1 is MNHEY and CDR2 SVGAGI. V lost 2 bases, J lost 0 bases, and 7 bases lay in between. Written as DNA, the CDR3 is TGTGCCAGCAGTTACACAGGACTGAACACTGAAGCTTTCTTT. This gives the protein CASSYTGLNTEAFF.

This chain uses TRBV28 with TRBJ2-7, with a possible D match to TRBD2 (6 bases). The CDR3 is 17 residues long. V lost 1 base and J 0 bases, leaving 16 bases between the germline ends. Germline CDR1 reads MDHEN; CDR2 reads SYDVKM. In DNA form, the CDR3 reads TGTGCCAGCAGTTTATTCCGAGTTGGGGGACTCTCCTACGAGCAGTACTTC. The encoded protein is CASSLFRVGGLSYEQYF.

This rearrangement joins TRBV6-5 to TRBJ1-5, with no clear D. Germline lookup yields CDR1 MNHEY and CDR2 SVGAGI. V was shortened by 8 bases and J by 0 bases, with 8 bases between the two germline ends. The CDR3 runs to 13 residues. In DNA, the CDR3 is TGTGCCAGCGGGCAGAATAGCAATCAGCCCCAGCATTTT. Protein product: CASGQNSNQPQHF.

The chain couples TRBV5-4 to TRBJ1-1; D is unresolved. V gave up 4 bases and J gave up 1 base, with 14 bases separating them. CDR1 and CDR2 from the germline V gene are SGHNT and YYREEE (reference sequence). This CDR3 spans 15 amino acids. The CDR3 DNA follows: TGTGCCAGCAGCCCAAATGTGGGCGCGAACACTGAAGCTTTCTTT. Protein: CASSPNVGANTEAFF.

The V and J genes are TRBV11-2 and TRBJ2-7; no clear D. Trimming took off 1 base at V and 0 bases at J, with 7 bases between the two ends. Per germline, CDR1 SGHAT and CDR2 FQNNGV. The CDR3 has 14 residues. The CDR3 DNA reads as TGTGCCAGCAGCTTAGCGGCAGGCTCCTACGAGCAGTACTTC. Encoded protein: CASSLAAGSYEQYF. Supplemented by reference TRBV11-2 and TRBJ2-7, the full variable domain reads EAGVAQSPRYKIIEKRQSVAFWCNPISGHATLYWYQQILGQGPKLLIQFQNNGVVDDSQLPKDRFSAERLKGVDSTLKIQPAKLEDSAVYLCASSLAAGSYEQYFGPGTRLTVT.

The chain employs TRBV6-5 and TRBJ2-7, with 8 bases lining up with TRBD1. Losses at the gene ends were 8 bases for V and 2 bases for J; bases not matched to a gene: 5. Germline V gene data show CDR1 as MNHEY and CDR2 as SVGAGI. This CDR3 region has 13 residues. As DNA, the CDR3 is TGTGCCAGCGGACAGGGTCGGGCCTACGAGCAGTACTTC. Amino acid sequence: CASGQGRAYEQYF.

This clone was observed a single time. The CDR3 region has the DNA TGTGCCATCTCGCCCTCTGGGGCCAACGTCCTGACTTTC. Protein sequence: CAISPSGANVLTF. The chain employs TRBV10-3 and TRBJ2-6, with D unclear. The germline gives CDR1 ENHRY, CDR2 SYGVKD. The germline V and J ends were trimmed by 8 bases and 0 bases, with 5 bases remaining between them. There are 13 residues in the CDR3.

The chain carries TRBV7-2 and TRBJ2-5; 9 positions agree with TRBD1. The CDR3 consists of 14 residues. J lost 7 bases, V lost 5 bases, and 8 bases had no gene match. CDR1 is SGHTA, CDR2 FQGNSA, per germline. The CDR3 here is CASSTTGGAGTQYF. The CDR3 DNA reads TGTGCCAGCAGCACTACAGGGGGCGCGGGGACCCAGTACTTC. Using reference TRBV7-2 and TRBJ2-5 for the parts outside the CDR3, the full variable domain is GAGVSQSPSNKVTEKGKDVELRCDPISGHTALYWYRQSLGQGLEFLIYFQGNSAPDKSGLPSDRFSAERTGGSVSTLTIQRTQQEDSAVYLCASSTTGGAGTQYFGPGTRLLVL.

The chain employs TRBV18 and TRBJ1-4; D uncertain. This CDR3 comprises 17 residues. V was pared by 5 bases and J by 0 bases, with 16 bases between. Germline V lookup: CDR1 KGHSH, CDR2 LQKENI. CDR3 region: CASSTSMGSATNEKLFF. In DNA, the CDR3 is TGTGCCAGCTCAACGTCAATGGGGTCTGCAACTAATGAAAAACTGTTTTTT. Complete variable domain (other parts from reference TRBV18 and TRBJ1-4): NAGVMQNPRHLVRRRGQEARLRCSPMKGHSHVYWYRQLPEEGLKFMVYLQKENIIDESGMPKERFSAEFPKEGPSILRIQQVVRGDSAAYFCASSTSMGSATNEKLFFGSGTQLSVL.

V usage is TRBV5-6 and J usage is TRBJ1-1; 11 bases agree with TRBD1. Looked up from germline, CDR1 is SGHDT and CDR2 is YYEEEE. V shed 7 bases and J 1 base; nucleotides not matched to a gene: 3. This CDR3 has 14 residues. The CDR3 protein is CASGQGAENTEAFF. CDR3 nucleotides: TGTGCCAGCGGACAGGGGGCCGAGAACACTGAAGCTTTCTTT.

The genes are TRBV7-2 and TRBJ2-1; a possible D gene is TRBD1 (6 bases). V gave up 4 bases and J gave up 0 bases, with 13 bases separating them. In germline, CDR1 is SGHTA, CDR2 FQGNSA. The CDR3 covers 16 residues. As DNA, the CDR3 is TGTGCCAGCAGCTACCGGACAGTAACCTCCTACAATGAGCAGTTCTTC. Translating it yields CASSYRTVTSYNEQFF.

The chain employs TRBV2 and TRBJ2-1; D is undetermined. The CDR3 contains 12 residues. Trimming removed 4 bases at V and 3 bases at J, with 4 bases between. The germline V gene encodes CDR1 SNHLY and CDR2 FYNNEI. The CDR3 DNA follows: TGTGCCAGCAGTGGGAACTACAATGAGCAGTTCTTC. Translation gives CASSGNYNEQFF.

The chain recombines TRBV9 with TRBJ1-5, with D perhaps TRBD1 (6 bases). The CDR3 sequence is 14 residues long. CDR1 is SGDLS, CDR2 YYNGEE, per germline. Trimming cost V 0 bases and J 5 bases, with 9 bases left between them. The chain's CDR3 is CASSVDGGYQPQHF. The DNA of the CDR3 is TGTGCCAGCAGCGTAGACGGGGGCTATCAGCCCCAGCATTTT. Full variable domain (outside the CDR3, taken from reference TRBV9 and TRBJ1-5): DSGVTQTPKHLITATGQRVTLRCSPRSGDLSVYWYQQSLDQGLQFLIQYYNGEERAKGNILERFSAQQFPDLHSELNLSSLELGDSALYFCASSVDGGYQPQHFGDGTRLSIL.

The V and J genes are TRBV5-5 and TRBJ1-4; D gene ambiguous. Germline lookup yields CDR1 SGHKS and CDR2 YYEKEE (reference sequence). The CDR3 contains 13 residues. The V gene lost 0 bases and the J gene lost 7 bases, with 7 bases spanning the gap. This CDR3 is CASSLAVTEKLFF. In nucleotides, the CDR3 is TGTGCCAGCAGCTTGGCAGTGACTGAAAAACTGTTTTTT. Full variable domain (rest looked up from reference TRBV5-5 and TRBJ1-4): DAGVTQSPTHLIKTRGQQVTLRCSPISGHKSVSWYQQVLGQGPQFIFQYYEKEERGRGNFPDRFSARQFPNYSSELNVNALLLGDSALYLCASSLAVTEKLFFGSGTQLSVL.

The sample holds a few counts of this clone. The chain employs TRBV18 and TRBJ2-7, with 7 bases lining up with TRBD1. This CDR3 region has 15 residues. CDR1 and CDR2 from the germline V gene are KGHSH and LQKENI. After removal of 3 bases from V and 6 bases from J, the junction contained 11 bases not matched to a gene. This chain's CDR3 is CASSPRGQEGLEQYF. Written as DNA, the CDR3 is TGTGCCAGCTCACCTAGAGGACAGGAAGGCCTCGAGCAGTACTTC.

V gene TRBV5-6 combines with J gene TRBJ2-5, with TRBD1 matching over 9 bases. CDR1 and CDR2 from the germline V gene are SGHDT and YYEEEE. There are 15 residues in the CDR3. Unmatched junction bases numbered 8, after V lost 4 bases and J lost 4 bases. CDR3 amino acids: CASSGTGRAGETQYF. CDR3 bases: TGTGCCAGCAGCGGGACAGGGAGGGCGGGAGAGACCCAGTACTTC. Supplemented by reference TRBV5-6 and TRBJ2-5, the full variable domain reads DAGVTQSPTHLIKTRGQQVTLRCSPKSGHDTVSWYQQALGQGPQFIFQYYEEEERQRGNFPDRFSGHQFPNYSSELNVNALLLGDSALYLCASSGTGRAGETQYFGPGTRLLVL.

This clone came up a few times. The V gene is TRBV7-9, the J gene TRBJ1-5, with a possible D match to TRBD1 (6 bases). Germline V gene sequence: CDR1 SEHNR, CDR2 FQNEAQ (reference sequence). V was trimmed by 3 bases and J by 3 bases, leaving 9 bases between them. The CDR3 has 14 residues. Written as DNA, the CDR3 is TGTGCCAGCAGCTTGGGACACTCCAATCAGCCCCAGCATTTT. Amino acids: CASSLGHSNQPQHF.

V and J are TRBV28 and TRBJ2-1, with D maybe TRBD2 (5 bases). V lost 6 bases, J lost 5 bases, and 14 bases lay in between. The CDR3 is 14 amino acids. Germline V gene sequence: CDR1 MDHEN, CDR2 SYDVKM. The chain's CDR3 is CASSLIHGDNEQFF. In DNA form, the CDR3 reads TGTGCCAGCAGCCTAATACACGGGGACAATGAGCAGTTCTTC. The complete variable domain, with remaining parts taken from reference TRBV28 and TRBJ2-1, reads DVKVTQSSRYLVKRTGEKVFLECVQDMDHENMFWYRQDPGLGLRLIYFSYDVKMKEKGDIPEGYSVSREKKERFSLILESASTNQTSMYLCASSLIHGDNEQFFGPGTRLTVL.

This chain joins TRBV27 and TRBJ2-6; TRBD1 might be the D (6 bases). The CDR3 is made up of 19 amino acids. In germline, CDR1 is MNHEY, CDR2 SMNVEV (reference sequence). The germline V and J ends were trimmed by 2 bases and 4 bases, with 21 bases remaining between them. CDR3 region: CASSLTPQGMLSGANVLTF. The CDR3 coding sequence is TGTGCCAGCAGTTTAACCCCACAGGGAATGTTGTCCGGGGCCAACGTCCTGACTTTC. Using reference TRBV27 and TRBJ2-6 for the parts outside the CDR3, the full variable domain is EAQVTQNPRYLITVTGKKLTVTCSQNMNHEYMSWYRQDPGLGLRQIYYSMNVEVTDKGDVPEGYKVSRKEKRNFPLILESPSPNQTSLYFCASSLTPQGMLSGANVLTFGAGSRLTVL.